This TCR beta chain was captured in a study of beta chain features in type 1 diabetes. Whole-study results and caveats: The similarity of naive, central memory and Treg TCRB repertoires appeared greater among patients than among healthy donors.

The sequenced template was cDNA made from the entire isolated RNA. The method was immunoSEQ multiplex PCR; TCRdb's version includes in-frame clones alone and lacks a portion of them. Of 250,000 to 350,000 clones in the sample, about 15% are singletons; the top ten hold about 6.7%. The CDR3 spans 14 residues. The ends lost 4 bases at V and 11 bases at J; junction bases unmatched: 12. Germline V lookup: CDR1 SGHDT, CDR2 YYEEEE. Sorting of CD4+ naive, central memory, regulatory and stem cell-like memory cells was performed via CD45RO/CCR7/CD25/CD127/CD95/CD27. The sample holds a few counts of this clone. Antigen specificity is unknown.

The chain uses TRBV5-6 and TRBJ2-5; 9 bases match TRBD2. This TCR came from a man aged 25 to 45 in good health. Sequences were obtained from central memory CD4+ T cells from blood. CDR3 residues: CASSRTSEYTEQYF. In nucleotides, the CDR3 is TGTGCCAGCAGCCGGACTAGCGAATATACGGAGCAGTACTTC.